A selection of T cell receptor beta chains follows, all from one sample in a study of T-cell reconstitution after alpha-beta-depleted transplantation in children. In TCRdb, the PCR reads were re-called with MiXCR into one record per CDR3 protein. This table has about 210,000 distinct CDR3 sequences, around a sixth appearing once. Here the sequenced sample was PBMCs, mostly from graft donor cells, taken 360 days after TCRalphabeta/CD19-depleted stem cell transplant. Source of these receptors: a male patient between 2 and 15 years old who had a stem cell transplant for acute lymphoblastic leukemia, so the T cells may come from the graft donor. The CDR3 runs from the conserved cysteine through the conserved F or W. The D gene is left open where the match is weak. Rows may omit the clone size; those that give it use once, few, many or a size class.

TRBD1 NA TRBJ1-1 TRBV6-5 TGTGCCAGCAGTTACTCTCCTCGCAGGGGGCGGGTGAACACTGAAGCTTTCTTT CASSYSPRRGRVNTEAFF
TRBD1 many TRBJ2-2 TRBV5-6 TGTGCCAGCAGCTTAAGGGACAGCGCGAACACCGGGGAGCTGTTTTTT CASSLRDSANTGELFF
TRBD2 few TRBJ2-7 TRBV3-1 TGTGCCAGCAGCGCAGCGGGACTAGCGGGCTACGAGCAGTACTTC CASSAAGLAGYEQYF
TRBD1 NA TRBJ1-4 TRBV7-9 TGTGCCAGCAGCCCAGGACAGGGGACCGAAAAACTGTTTTTT CASSPGQGTEKLFF
TRBD2 NA TRBJ2-3 TRBV12-3/TRBV12-4 TGTGCCAGCAGCTTATGGCGGGATTGGGTAGCGGGAACAGATACGCAGTATTTT CASSLWRDWVAGTDTQYF
TRBD1 NA TRBJ2-7 TRBV10-3 TGTGCCATCCTTCCGGGACAGGGTGCGAAAGAGCAGTACTTC CAILPGQGAKEQYF
NA NA TRBJ2-1 TRBV25-1 TGTGCCATGGCCCTAGGGGATGAGCAGTTCTTC CAMALGDEQFF
NA NA TRBJ2-1 TRBV9 TGTGCCAGCAGCGTCTCGGGGGTAGACAATGAGCAGTTCTTC CASSVSGVDNEQFF
NA few TRBJ2-3 TRBV11-3 TGTGCCAGCAGCCGAGAGGAACATTATACGCAGTATTTT CASSREEHYTQYF
NA few TRBJ2-3 TRBV12-3/TRBV12-4 TGTGCCAGCAGTACCCCTGGAGGGCTCACAGATACGCAGTATTTT CASSTPGGLTDTQYF
NA NA TRBJ2-2 TRBV6-2/TRBV6-3 TGTGCCGGCGGTAACACCGGGGAGCTGTTTTTT CAGGNTGELFF
NA many TRBJ1-5 TRBV6-2/TRBV6-3 TGTGCCAGCAGTTACTCGGGGGTGAGACAGCCCCAGCATTTT CASSYSGVRQPQHF
TRBD2 few TRBJ2-1 TRBV20-1 TGCAGTGCTAGAACTAGCGGGGGGAGGAATGAGCAGTTCTTC CSARTSGGRNEQFF
TRBD2 few TRBJ2-1 TRBV10-3 TGTGCCATCAGCCAACTAGCGGAAAATAATGAGCAGTTCTTC CAISQLAENNEQFF
NA few TRBJ1-4 TRBV15 TGTGCCACCAGCAGACGAGACAGAGTTAATGAAAAACTGTTTTTT CATSRRDRVNEKLFF
TRBD1 few TRBJ1-1 TRBV5-6 TGTGCCAGCAGCTCAAATGGGTTCCTGACAGGGGGCTTGAACACTGAAGCTTTCTTT CASSSNGFLTGGLNTEAFF
NA NA TRBJ2-3 TRBV7-9 TGTGCCAGCAGCTCTTCATCGAATAGGAGGGATACGCAGTATTTT CASSSSSNRRDTQYF
NA NA TRBJ2-1 TRBV3-1 TGTGCCAGCAGCCGAGTGGGAGGTAATGAGCAGTTCTTC CASSRVGGNEQFF
NA many TRBJ1-1 TRBV6-2/TRBV6-3 TGTGCCAGCAGGCGCCGGGACCGAGACACTGAAGCTTTCTTT CASRRRDRDTEAFF
TRBD2 many TRBJ2-3 TRBV20-1 TGCAGTGCTATGGTTGTAGCGGGGGGAGGGGATACGCAGTATTTT CSAMVVAGGGDTQYF
NA few TRBJ2-3 TRBV6-5 TGTGCCAGCAGTTACTCGGGGGCCGGTGGCAGCACAGATACGCAGTATTTT CASSYSGAGGSTDTQYF
NA NA TRBJ1-1 TRBV19 TGTGCCAGTAGTATGAACACTGAAGCTTTCTTT CASSMNTEAFF
NA few TRBJ2-2 TRBV9 TGTGCCAGCAGGCTCAACCCCGACACCGGGGAGCTGTTTTTT CASRLNPDTGELFF
NA NA TRBJ2-4 TRBV9 TGTGCCAGCAGCGTATTGCCAGGGGAGCAGGACATTCAGTACTTC CASSVLPGEQDIQYF
TRBD2 few TRBJ2-5 TRBV20-1 TGCAGTGCTTTGTCCCCTAGCGGACAAGAGACCCAGTACTTC CSALSPSGQETQYF
NA few TRBJ2-1 TRBV11-2 TGTGCCAGCAGCTTGTGGAGAACTCAGCAGTTCTTC CASSLWRTQQFF
TRBD2 few TRBJ2-2 TRBV4-2 TGTGCCAGCAGCCAAGATTTTAGCGGGGCGCCCCCATTGAACACCGGGGAGCTGTTTTTT CASSQDFSGAPPLNTGELFF
TRBD2 few TRBJ2-2 TRBV20-1 TGCAGTGCGAGAGGACTAGCGGTCACCGGGGAGCTGTTTTTT CSARGLAVTGELFF
NA few TRBJ1-1 TRBV27 TGTGCCAGCAGCGAAAGGTCCCCCTCGGCCCTAAACACTGAAGCTTTCTTT CASSERSPSALNTEAFF
NA NA TRBJ2-5 TRBV3-1 TGTGCCAGCAGCCACGTTAGAGGGCACGCTGGGGAGACCCAGTACTTC CASSHVRGHAGETQYF
NA few TRBJ2-5 TRBV20-1 TGCAGTGCTAGTAGACGGGAAGAGACCCAGTACTTC CSASRREETQYF
NA once TRBJ2-5 TRBV7-8 TGTGCCAGCAGCCATATCATGGGGGGCCGAGGGCAAGAGACCCAGTACTTC CASSHIMGGRGQETQYF
TRBD1 NA TRBJ2-3 TRBV5-4 TGTGCCAGCAGCACACGGAAGACAGGGGCGCACGGCACAGATACGCAGTATTTT CASSTRKTGAHGTDTQYF
NA few TRBJ1-5 TRBV6-4 TGTGCCAGCAGTGACGGGGTCAATCAGCCCCAGCATTTT CASSDGVNQPQHF
NA NA TRBJ1-2 TRBV27 TGTGCCAGCAGTTTATGGGGGACCGCTAACTATGGCTACACCTTC CASSLWGTANYGYTF
NA few TRBJ2-7 TRBV7-9 TGTGCCAGCAGCCCGCGGACCGGTTGGATAGGCTACGAGCAGTACTTC CASSPRTGWIGYEQYF
TRBD1 NA TRBJ2-7 TRBV6-5 TGTGCCAGCAGTTCCCGACAGGGGTTAATTTCCTACGAGCAGTACTTC CASSSRQGLISYEQYF
NA NA TRBJ2-7 TRBV12-3/TRBV12-4 TGTGCCAGCAGTTTGTTGGGGGACGAGCAGTACTTC CASSLLGDEQYF
NA few TRBJ1-2 TRBV7-9 TGTGCCAGCAGCTTCCTCGTAGACCTGGGAGATAACTATGGCTACACCTTC CASSFLVDLGDNYGYTF
NA many TRBJ2-5 TRBV12-3/TRBV12-4 TGTGCCAGCAGTTTTTTGACTCCACAAGAGACCCAGTACTTC CASSFLTPQETQYF
NA few TRBJ1-1 TRBV7-9 TGTGCCAGCAGTCTGATTTCGGATGAAGCTTTCTTT CASSLISDEAFF
NA NA TRBJ2-1 TRBV7-2 TGTGCCAGCAGCCGCCCCAGAAATGAGCAGTTCTTC CASSRPRNEQFF
NA NA TRBJ1-5 TRBV20-1 TGCAGTGCCAATAAGGCCACAAATGATCAGCCCCAGCATTTT CSANKATNDQPQHF
TRBD2 few TRBJ2-1 TRBV12-3/TRBV12-4 TGTGCCAGCGCGGCTAGCGGATACAATCGGAATGAGCAGTTCTTC CASAASGYNRNEQFF
NA NA TRBJ2-7 TRBV5-1 TGCGCCAGCACCTTGGCAGGAGAGCAGTACTTC CASTLAGEQYF
TRBD2 NA TRBJ2-3 TRBV7-2 TGTGCCAGCAGCAGCTTTAGCGGGAGGGCAGATACGCAGTATTTT CASSSFSGRADTQYF
NA NA TRBJ2-7 TRBV7-8 TGTGCCAGCAGCTCGGAGGGGAGCTCCTACGAGCAGTACTTC CASSSEGSSYEQYF
NA few TRBJ2-2 TRBV4-3 TGCGCCAGCAGCCAAGGGCGCACCGGGGAGCTGTTTTTT CASSQGRTGELFF
NA NA TRBJ2-5 TRBV5-1 TGCGCCAGCAGCTTGGGTCGGTCATCAGAGACCCAGTACTTC CASSLGRSSETQYF
NA NA TRBJ2-4 TRBV7-9 TGTGCCAGCAGCTTAGCCCGAAACTCAAACATTCAGTACTTC CASSLARNSNIQYF
NA few TRBJ1-1 TRBV12-3/TRBV12-4 TGTGCCAGCTCACTTGGAGGGGTCACTGAAGCTTTCTTT CASSLGGVTEAFF
TRBD1 NA TRBJ2-5 TRBV10-3 TGTGCCATCAGCGACAGGGAAGAGACCCAGTACTTC CAISDREETQYF
NA few TRBJ2-3 TRBV7-2 TGTGCCAGCAGCCGAAGGCTAGCGAGGACAGATACGCAGTATTTT CASSRRLARTDTQYF
NA NA TRBJ2-7 TRBV28 TGTGCCGGCACACCTAACTGGTGGTTTTCTGACGAGCAGTACTTC CAGTPNWWFSDEQYF
NA few TRBJ2-3 TRBV7-8 TGTGCCAGCAGCCTGTCGGCCAGGGGTGGCACAGATACGCAGTATTTT CASSLSARGGTDTQYF
NA many TRBJ1-2 TRBV11-2 TGTGCCAGCAGCTCCTCTGGAGCTAACTATGGCTACACCTTC CASSSSGANYGYTF
NA few TRBJ1-1 TRBV24-1 TGTGCCACCAGAGGCAGTTTGAACACTGAAGCTTTCTTT CATRGSLNTEAFF
NA NA TRBJ1-1 TRBV7-9 TGTGCCAGCATCCCGGGCACAGGAAGGAACACTGAAGCTTTCTTT CASIPGTGRNTEAFF
TRBD2 NA TRBJ2-7 TRBV20-1 TGCAGTGCTAGAGATGACCTCGTTTGGGGCGGGAGGGCCACGAACGAGCAGTACTTC CSARDDLVWGGRATNEQYF
NA few TRBJ1-2 TRBV28 TGTGCCAGCAACATCGCAGAAACTAACTATGGCTACACCTTC CASNIAETNYGYTF